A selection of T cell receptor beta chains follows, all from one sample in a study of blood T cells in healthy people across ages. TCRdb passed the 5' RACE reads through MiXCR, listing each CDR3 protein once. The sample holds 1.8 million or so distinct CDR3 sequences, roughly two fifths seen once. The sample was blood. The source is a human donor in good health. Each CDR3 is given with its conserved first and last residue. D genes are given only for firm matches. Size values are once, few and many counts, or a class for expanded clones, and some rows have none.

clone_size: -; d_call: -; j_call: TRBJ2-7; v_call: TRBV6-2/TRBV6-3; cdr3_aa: CASRSAYEQYF; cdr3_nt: TGTGCCAGCAGATCAGCCTACGAGCAGTACTTC
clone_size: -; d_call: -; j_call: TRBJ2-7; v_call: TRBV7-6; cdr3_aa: CASSPRGDGSSYEQYF; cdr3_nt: TGTGCCAGCAGCCCTAGGGGGGACGGTAGCTCCTACGAGCAGTACTTC
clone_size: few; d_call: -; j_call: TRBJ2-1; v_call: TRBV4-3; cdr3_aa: CASSQVPRAGDEQFF; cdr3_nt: TGCGCCAGCAGCCAAGTTCCTAGGGCAGGGGATGAGCAGTTCTTC
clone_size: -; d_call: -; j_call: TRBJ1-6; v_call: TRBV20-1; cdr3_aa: CSASDSRSSYNSPLHF; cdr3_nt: TGCAGTGCTAGCGACAGTCGGAGCTCCTATAATTCACCCCTCCACTTT
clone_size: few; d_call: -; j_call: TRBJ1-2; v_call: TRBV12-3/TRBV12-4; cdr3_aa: CASSIAGYGYTF; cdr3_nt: TGTGCCAGCAGTATCGCAGGGTATGGCTACACCTTC
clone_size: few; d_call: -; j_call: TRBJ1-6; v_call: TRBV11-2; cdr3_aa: CAGSLTAGTPNSPLHF; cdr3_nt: TGTGCCGGCAGCCTCACCGCCGGGACACCGAATTCACCCCTCCACTTT
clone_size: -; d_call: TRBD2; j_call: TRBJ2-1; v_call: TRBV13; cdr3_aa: CASGKRGKIVYEQFF; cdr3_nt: TGTGCCAGCGGGAAGCGGGGGAAGATTGTGTACGAGCAGTTCTTC
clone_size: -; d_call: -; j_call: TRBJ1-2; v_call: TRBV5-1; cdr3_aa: CASSLARQLRANYGYTF; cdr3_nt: TGCGCCAGCAGCTTGGCGAGACAGCTCCGAGCCAACTATGGCTACACCTTC
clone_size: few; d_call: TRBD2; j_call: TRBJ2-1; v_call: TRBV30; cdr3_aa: CAWSVKGLVGAWQFF; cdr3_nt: TGTGCCTGGAGTGTAAAGGGACTAGTGGGGGCATGGCAGTTCTTC
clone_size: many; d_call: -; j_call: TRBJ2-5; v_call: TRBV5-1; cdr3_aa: CASSLLGPVEQYF; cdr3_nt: TGCGCCAGCAGCTTGCTGGGTCCAGTTGAGCAGTACTTC
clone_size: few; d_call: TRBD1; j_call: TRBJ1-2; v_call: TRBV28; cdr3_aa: CASSLLAGGAYGYTF; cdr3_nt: TGTGCCAGCAGTCTCCTTGCAGGGGGCGCCTATGGCTACACCTTC
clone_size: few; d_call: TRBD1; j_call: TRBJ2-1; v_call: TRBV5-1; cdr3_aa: CASSSGQGTYNEQFF; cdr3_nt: TGTGCCAGCAGCTCAGGACAGGGAACCTACAATGAGCAGTTCTTC
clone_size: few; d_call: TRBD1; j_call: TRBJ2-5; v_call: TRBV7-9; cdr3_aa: CASSSPDGTGVETQYF; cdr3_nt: TGTGCCAGCAGCTCACCGGACGGGACAGGGGTAGAGACCCAGTACTTC
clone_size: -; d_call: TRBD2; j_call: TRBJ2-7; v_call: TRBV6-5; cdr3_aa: CASSYTLRAAGVPSYEQYF; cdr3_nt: TGTGCCAGCAGTTATACCCTCCGGGCAGCGGGGGTCCCCTCCTACGAGCAGTACTTC
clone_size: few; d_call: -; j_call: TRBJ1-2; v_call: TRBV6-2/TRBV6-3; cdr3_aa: CASSPREAGYTF; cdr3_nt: TGTGCCAGCAGTCCCAGGGAAGCTGGCTACACCTTC
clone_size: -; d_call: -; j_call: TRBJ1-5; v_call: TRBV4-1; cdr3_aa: CASSQTTGLGNQPQHF; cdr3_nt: TGCGCCAGCAGCCAAACCACAGGGTTGGGCAATCAGCCCCAGCATTTT
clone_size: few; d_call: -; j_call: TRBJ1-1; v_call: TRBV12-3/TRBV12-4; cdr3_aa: CASKQSMNTEAFF; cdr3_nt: TGTGCCTCCAAGCAGTCAATGAACACTGAAGCTTTCTTT
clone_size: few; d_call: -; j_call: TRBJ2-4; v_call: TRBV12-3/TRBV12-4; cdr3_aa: CASSLVAGGGIQYF; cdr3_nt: TGTGCCAGCAGTCTGGTCGCAGGGGGGGGTATTCAGTACTTC
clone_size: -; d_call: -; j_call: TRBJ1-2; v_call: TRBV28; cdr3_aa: CASSPPMTESYGYTF; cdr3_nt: TGTGCCAGCAGTCCCCCAATGACAGAGAGCTATGGCTACACCTTC
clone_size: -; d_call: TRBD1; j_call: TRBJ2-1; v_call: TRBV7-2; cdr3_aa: CASNKQGAARNEQFF; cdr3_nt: TGTGCCAGCAACAAGCAGGGGGCGGCTCGCAATGAGCAGTTCTTC
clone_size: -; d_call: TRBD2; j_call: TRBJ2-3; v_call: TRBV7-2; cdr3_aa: CASSPWTRTQYF; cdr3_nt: TGTGCCAGCAGCCCCTGGACTAGAACGCAGTATTTT
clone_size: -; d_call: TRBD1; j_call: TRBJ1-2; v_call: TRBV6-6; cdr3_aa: CASSYSNEGATGYTF; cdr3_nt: TGTGCCAGCAGTTACTCGAATGAGGGGGCGACTGGCTACACCTTC
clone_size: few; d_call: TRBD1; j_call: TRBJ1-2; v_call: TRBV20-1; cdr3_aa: CSARARGLLGGYTF; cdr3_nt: TGCAGTGCTAGGGCTAGGGGGCTGCTGGGAGGCTACACCTTC
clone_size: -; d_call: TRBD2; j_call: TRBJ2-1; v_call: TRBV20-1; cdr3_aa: CSAKIKAGRFPSSYNEQFF; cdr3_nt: TGCAGTGCGAAAATCAAAGCGGGGAGATTCCCTAGCTCCTACAATGAGCAGTTCTTC